Listed here is a single TCR beta chain. It has no known antigen specificity. Base qualities were left out, and no much larger clone turns up one base away. CDR1 MDHEN and CDR2 SYDVKM were looked up in the germline V gene. The CDR3 measures 16 amino acids from cysteine to phenylalanine. The entry retains the CDR3 DNA only, 48 bases that are in frame from base 1. Trimming leaves V shorter by 2 bases and J shorter by 4 bases, with the junction holding 10 bases beyond the gene matches. The data are from a study of blood T cell repertoires in COVID-19 (dated by TCRdb to 2018 to 2020). Context from the whole study: Samples covering the acute and convalescent phases of COVID-19 were provided by collaborators in the United States, Italy and Spain. The dataset comprised deeply sampled blood TCRbeta repertoires from subjects exposed to, actively infected with, or recovered from COVID-19. Samples were obtained from the ongoing ImmuneRACE study (first 160 participants) and from approximately 1,200 subjects provided by 6 global collaborators. Nearly every sample came with metadata listing a de-identified subject ID, COVID-19 status, age in years and sex. Where HLA class I and class II types were available, the types were taken from metadata supplied by the sample provider, not from assay-based typing. The repertoires were released in a freely available public database meant as a resource for research on the immune response to SARS-CoV-2. The material from the prospective study consisted of cDNA or gDNA derived from T cells, B-cell-depleted T cells, or PBMCs. Points the paper makes about the study in general: The amount of clinical and demographic metadata varied by source and participant and was provided uncurated.

Each collaborating institution followed its own protocols to collect whole blood in K2EDTA tubes. For TCRbeta analysis, collaborator samples were shipped as frozen whole blood, as isolated PBMCs, or as DNA extracted from either sample type. The immunoSEQ Assay, a bias-controlled multiplex PCR, was used to amplify TCRbeta CDR3 regions from genomic DNA. Processing in the source paper ran as follows. Within the assay, amplification of reference gene primers was used to estimate how many nucleated cells each sample contained. To quantify the absolute abundance of each unique TCRbeta CDR3 rearrangement, sequence reads were collapsed and filtered. Productive Simpson clonality was computed per sample as the square root of Simpson's diversity index over productive rearrangements. Here the immuneACCESS table is served through TCRdb, limited to in-frame sequences with V and J called. Missing clones are a known gap in these copies; in checked studies unresolved V genes cover under half, and the rest lacks a known reason. V and J calls and clone size are as listed in that table; D and trimming were resolved from the DNA. The sample table records about 230,000 clones; roughly 83% of these occur just once. The ten largest clones add up to under 3% of the sample.

The clonotype was recovered from a woman in her seventies with active or convalescent COVID-19. The sequenced sample was peripheral blood. The sequence links TRBV28 to TRBJ2-7, and 8 junctional nucleotides match TRBD1. The nucleotides read TGTGCCAGCAGTTTAGGTCAGGGGGCGGCCTCTTACGAGCAGTACTTC. It encodes CASSLGQGAASYEQYF.